This passage covers 22 T cell receptor beta chains from one sample sequenced in a study of molecular identifiers for immune sequencing clone quantification. One entry per CDR3 protein results from TCRdb running MiXCR on the PCR reads. The sample has more than 300,000 distinct CDR3 sequences, 20% to 25% seen once. The source material was naive CD8+ T cells from blood, with Jurkat cell RNA spiked in. This sample's subset: FACS-sorted CD8+CD4-CCR7+CD45RA+ naive T cells. The receptors were gathered from a human donor in good health. Some libraries in this study had Jurkat cell RNA spiked in.

This clonotype was counted at least ten times. J is TRBJ2-2 and V is TRBV6-5; possibly TRBD1 or TRBD2 for D (6 bases each). The germline gives CDR1 MNHEY, CDR2 SVGAGI. With 0 bases removed from V and 7 bases from J, the gap between germline ends came to 21 bases. This CDR3 region has 18 residues. The CDR3 coding sequence is TGTGCCAGCAGTTACTCGACAGCTTATACAGGGCGGGGCGGGGAGCTGTTTTTT. This sequence encodes CASSYSTAYTGRGGELFF.

The CDR3 DNA reads as TGTGCCAGCAGTTTGGGGCAACTGTACACTGAAGCTTTCTTT. Translating gives CASSLGQLYTEAFF. V and J are TRBV12-3 or TRBV12-4 and TRBJ1-1; possible D gene TRBD1, 5 bases. This CDR3 is built from 14 residues. V shed 3 bases and J shed 3 bases, with 11 bases lying between them.

As to this clonotype: This may come from a read error, since a much larger clone is one base off. The chain employs TRBV6-6 and TRBJ2-7; D not resolved. With 6 bases removed from V and 2 bases from J, the gap between germline ends came to 14 bases. CDR3 size: 14 residues. Germline loops: CDR1 MNHNY, CDR2 SVGAGI (reference sequence). For the CDR3, the DNA is TGTGCCAGCAGAGTGACTGGCGGAGCCTACGAGCAGTACTTC. It encodes CASRVTGGAYEQYF.

This clonotype was counted between two and nine times. The gene calls are TRBV4-1 and TRBJ2-7; TRBD2 matches at 9 bases. Germline V gene sequence: CDR1 MGHRA, CDR2 YSYEKL. With V trimmed by 0 bases and J by 6 bases, 9 bases remained unmatched. The CDR3 length is 16 residues. For the CDR3, the DNA is TGCGCCAGCAGCCAAGATTTAGCGGGAGTTGGAAGCGAGCAGTACTTC. Amino acid sequence: CASSQDLAGVGSEQYF.

With regard to this clonotype: It may be a read error: a sequence one base away is much more abundant. The CDR3 does not close with the conserved phenylalanine or tryptophan, likely indicating a read error. The chain has TRBV9 and TRBJ2-7; 7 nucleotides align to TRBD2. The junction had 10 bases not matched to a gene; V was cut back by 4 bases and J by 3 bases. This CDR3 has 15 residues. Germline V gene lookup returns CDR1 SGDLS and CDR2 YYNGEE. The CDR3 region is CASSPSVGGDYEQYS. CDR3 nucleotides: TGTGCCAGCAGCCCCTCGGTGGGGGGGGACTACGAGCAGTACTCC.

This clonotype was found many times. V and J are TRBV6-2 or TRBV6-3 and TRBJ1-5; 7 bases are shared with TRBD1. In germline, CDR1 is MNHEY, CDR2 SVGEGT. The V gene end was trimmed by 2 bases and the J gene end by 2 bases; junction bases not matched to a gene: 9. The CDR3 totals 17 residues. Here the CDR3 reads CASSYSRGQGGNQPQHF. In DNA form, the CDR3 reads TGTGCCAGCAGTTACAGCCGGGGTCAGGGGGGCAATCAGCCCCAGCATTTT.

Many counts were recorded for this clonotype. V and J are TRBV11-2 and TRBJ2-3; no firm D call. Germline CDR1 and CDR2: SGHAT and FQNNGV. The V and J ends lost 5 bases and 3 bases respectively, with 15 bases between them. The CDR3 has 15 amino acids. For the CDR3, the DNA is TGTGCCAGCAGCCCCCCCGTAGGACCAACAGATACGCAGTATTTT. Encoded protein: CASSPPVGPTDTQYF.

This clonotype was observed many times. The chain is built from TRBV6-2 or TRBV6-3 and TRBJ1-5; weak D call: TRBD1 (6 bases). The CDR3 runs to 14 residues. Germline CDR1 is MNHEY and CDR2 is SVGEGT. Trimming removed 5 bases at V and 3 bases at J, with 11 bases between. The CDR3 coding sequence is TGTGCCAGCAGTGAGGGACACAACAATCAGCCCCAGCATTTT. Its translation is CASSEGHNNQPQHF.

To note about this clonotype: A junction boundary mismatches the germline segment, possibly from a read error. The chain combines TRBV12-3 or TRBV12-4 with TRBJ2-3, with D tentatively TRBD2 (7 bases). There are 15 residues in the CDR3. The CDR3, as DNA: TGTACCAGCAGCCACGAGGGGGGGCGCACAGATACGCAGTATTTT. This translates into CTSSHEGGRTDTQYF.

This clonotype was seen many times. The chain links TRBV7-9 to TRBJ2-6, with D hard to call. Germline V gives CDR1 SEHNR, CDR2 FQNEAQ (reference sequence). Trimming shortened V by 5 bases and J by 0 bases, and 11 bases separated the two germline ends. The CDR3 covers 16 residues. The CDR3 loop reads CASSPILISGANVLTF. The CDR3, as DNA: TGTGCCAGCAGCCCCATTCTTATCTCTGGGGCCAACGTCCTGACTTTC.

In its sample, this clonotype was seen a few times. The rearrangement joins TRBV13 to TRBJ2-6, with a tentative D call TRBD1 (5 bases). Germline V lookup: CDR1 PRHDT, CDR2 FYEKMQ (reference sequence). This CDR3 has 15 residues. Trimming removed 5 bases from V and 2 bases from J, with 10 bases in between. The CDR3 protein is CASSETDTGANVLTF. The CDR3, as DNA: TGTGCCAGCAGCGAAACGGACACTGGGGCCAACGTCCTGACTTTC. The whole variable domain, filled in from reference TRBV13 and TRBJ2-6, reads AAGVIQSPRHLIKEKRETATLKCYPIPRHDTVYWYQQGPGQDPQFLISFYEKMQSDKGSIPDRFSAQQFSDYHSELNMSSLELGDSALYFCASSETDTGANVLTFGAGSRLTVL.

Written as DNA, the CDR3 is TGTGCCTGGGGGACAGGAGTCACTGAAGCTTTCTTT. It is translated as CAWGTGVTEAFF. The chain recombines TRBV30 with TRBJ1-1; 8 nucleotides align to TRBD1. This CDR3 region has 12 residues. Germline values: CDR1 GTSNPN, CDR2 SVGIG (reference sequence). J was trimmed by 4 bases and V by 5 bases; bases with no gene match: 3.

Of note for this clonotype: Without the conserved terminal phenylalanine or tryptophan, this CDR3 likely stems from a read error. J is TRBJ1-1 and V is TRBV7-2, with D possibly being TRBD1 (6 bases). The CDR3 runs 14 residues. Germline values: CDR1 SGHTA, CDR2 FQGNSA. Trimming removed 2 bases at V and 5 bases at J, with 12 bases between. The CDR3, as DNA: TGTGCCAGCAGCTTAAGCAGGGGAGGGACTGAAGCTTTCTCT. Encoded protein: CASSLSRGGTEAFS.

This clonotype was counted once. Since a much larger clone is just one base distant, this may be a read error. The rearrangement links TRBV12-3 or TRBV12-4 to TRBJ1-1; D may be TRBD1 (5 bases). The CDR3 contains 12 residues. Here the CDR3 DNA reads TGTGCCAGCAGCTGGGGGTTGGGTGAAGCTTCCTTT. This gives the protein CASSWGLGEASF.

This clonotype was picked up a small number of times. The chain links TRBV28 to TRBJ2-2, with D perhaps TRBD2 (6 bases). The CDR3 is 14 amino acids. Germline lookup yields CDR1 MDHEN and CDR2 SYDVKM. The V gene lost 4 bases and the J gene lost 6 bases, with 12 bases spanning the gap. As DNA, the CDR3 is TGTGCCAGCAGTTCTCGGAGGGCCCCCGGGGAGCTGTTTTTT. Its protein is CASSSRRAPGELFF.

Many counts were recorded for this clonotype. The chain recombines TRBV5-6 with TRBJ1-5; tentatively, D is TRBD1 (6 bases). The CDR3 consists of 15 residues. Germline CDR1 SGHDT, CDR2 YYEEEE. The V and J ends lost 2 bases and 2 bases respectively, with 11 bases between them. CDR3 nucleotides: TGTGCCAGCAGCTTAAACAGGGTTGGCAATCAGCCCCAGCATTTT. It translates to CASSLNRVGNQPQHF.

This clonotype has only a few counts. The CDR3 reads CASSTWGGGSEKLFF. In DNA form, the CDR3 reads TGTGCCAGCAGTACATGGGGAGGAGGGAGCGAAAAACTGTTTTTT. This sequence joins TRBV27 and TRBJ1-4; no definite D call. Looked up from germline, CDR1 is MNHEY and CDR2 is SMNVEV (reference sequence). This CDR3 is 15 amino acids long. Between the trimmed V and J ends, which lost 5 bases and 8 bases, there was a span of 18 bases.

Of note for this clonotype: Since the CDR3 does not end with the conserved phenylalanine or tryptophan, this likely comes from a read error. The rearrangement joins TRBV6-2 or TRBV6-3 to TRBJ1-5; D is uncertain. The CDR3 loop spans 13 amino acids. V was clipped by 2 bases and J by 10 bases, with 12 bases between them. Germline values: CDR1 MNHEY, CDR2 SVGEGT. The CDR3 DNA reads as TGTGCCAGCAGTTACGAAGGAGCAGGACCCCAGCATCTT. As protein: CASSYEGAGPQHL.

This clonotype was recorded at least ten times. This sequence joins TRBV6-5 and TRBJ2-3; possible D gene TRBD2, 5 bases. The CDR3 is made up of 14 amino acids. Trimming took off 4 bases at V and 0 bases at J, with 8 bases between the two ends. The germline V gene has CDR1 MNHEY and CDR2 SVGAGI. The CDR3 DNA reads TGTGCCAGCAGTTGGAGGATTAGCACAGATACGCAGTATTTT. Protein product: CASSWRISTDTQYF.

This clonotype was detected ten times or more. V usage is TRBV20-1 and J usage is TRBJ2-2; no reliable D call. V lost 3 bases and J 6 bases, leaving 5 bases between the germline ends. The CDR3 totals 11 residues. CDR1 is DFQATT, CDR2 SNEGSKA, per germline (reference sequence). The CDR3 region is CSARGAGELFF. CDR3 in DNA: TGCAGTGCTAGGGGTGCCGGGGAGCTGTTTTTT.

This clonotype was counted at least ten times. The V call is TRBV7-9, the J call TRBJ1-5; no clear D. This CDR3 contains 20 residues. Germline V gene data show CDR1 as SEHNR and CDR2 as FQNEAQ (reference sequence). Trimming took off 2 bases at V and 4 bases at J, with 27 bases between the two ends. The CDR3 DNA reads TGTGCCAGCAGCTTACCGTACCCGGGAACCTCTTCGTACGGGAATCAGCCCCAGCATTTT. Its protein is CASSLPYPGTSSYGNQPQHF.

This clonotype appeared many times. The chain joins TRBV19 to TRBJ1-1, with D uncertain. CDR1 is LNHDA and CDR2 is SQIVND in the germline V gene (reference sequence). V was shortened by 7 bases and J by 1 base, with 13 bases between the two germline ends. The CDR3 spans 14 residues. CDR3 in DNA: TGTGCCAGTACCGACTCCAGGTCGAACACTGAAGCTTTCTTT. Translation: CASTDSRSNTEAFF.